These T cell receptor beta chains were read from a single sample in a study of human T cells and chemical hapten exposure. TCRdb reprocessed the RACE reads with MiXCR, giving one entry per CDR3 protein. The sample records roughly 100,000 distinct CDR3 sequences, over 7.5% being singletons. This specimen consisted of whole blood, obtained in connection with sensitization to the hapten diphenylcyclopropenone (DPC). The receptors were gathered from a woman aged 40 to 55 with alopecia areata. Some clones in this sample may be carry-over from other donors' samples. Each CDR3 is given with its conserved first and last residue. D genes are given only for firm matches. Part of the rows lack a size; the others show once, few, many or a class for expanded clones.

12 NA TRBJ1-2 TRBD1 TRBV2 TGTGCCAGCAGAGGGACAGGGGAAGGCTACACCTTC CASRGTGEGYTF
14 many TRBJ1-6 TRBD1 TRBV12-3/TRBV12-4 TGTGCCAGCAGTCCTGGGACAGCTAATTCACCCCTCCACTTT CASSPGTANSPLHF
15 few TRBJ2-1 NA TRBV20-1 TGCAGTGCTAGCACAGCCAGTTGGGGCGACAATGAGCAGTTCTTC CSASTASWGDNEQFF
14 NA TRBJ1-2 NA TRBV9 TGTGCCAGCAGCGTGGGGGGAGGCCCCTATGGCTACACCTTC CASSVGGGPYGYTF
15 few TRBJ1-5 NA TRBV12-3/TRBV12-4 TGTGCCAGCAGTTTAGCGCAGGGCAGCAATCAGCCCCAGCATTTT CASSLAQGSNQPQHF
13 few TRBJ2-5 NA TRBV4-3 TGCGCCAGCAGCCCGAAGGCGGGAGAGACCCAGTACTTC CASSPKAGETQYF
15 many TRBJ2-1 TRBD2 TRBV3-1 TGTGCCAGCAGCCGTAGGACTAGCGGGAGGAATGAGCAGTTCTTC CASSRRTSGRNEQFF
15 many TRBJ2-7 NA TRBV4-2 TGTGCCAGCAGCCCCCAGGGGCTGGGGAGTGCCGAGCAGTACTTC CASSPQGLGSAEQYF
17 many TRBJ2-3 NA TRBV28 TGTGCCAGCAGTTTTCGCGTGGGGACTCCTAGCACAGATACGCAGTATTTT CASSFRVGTPSTDTQYF
14 many TRBJ2-7 NA TRBV6-2/TRBV6-3 TGTGCCACCCTATCACCGGGAGTATCATACGAGCAGTACTTC CATLSPGVSYEQYF
15 NA TRBJ2-2 TRBD1 TRBV12-3/TRBV12-4 TGTGCCAGCAGTTTAAGACAGGGGGCGGCCGGGGAGCTGTTTTTT CASSLRQGAAGELFF
14 many TRBJ2-3 TRBD2 TRBV7-7 TGTGCTAGCAGCTTAGCGGGGGGTGCAGATACGCAGTATTTT CASSLAGGADTQYF
15 many TRBJ2-7 NA TRBV4-3 TGCGCCAGCAGCCAAGATGACAGGCCGGGTTACGAGCAGTACTTC CASSQDDRPGYEQYF
14 many TRBJ2-7 NA TRBV20-1 TGCAGTGCTAGAGTTTGGCAGGAGTCCTACGAGCAGTACTTC CSARVWQESYEQYF
13 many TRBJ2-1 NA TRBV2 TGTGCTTCCCAGGGCCACACTAGCAATGAGCAGTTCTTC CASQGHTSNEQFF
13 NA TRBJ2-3 NA TRBV11-1 TGTGCCAGCAGCTTACGGCGACCAGATACGCAGTATTTT CASSLRRPDTQYF
22 few TRBJ2-1 TRBD2 TRBV27 TGTGCCAGCACACCTGCGGAACTAGCGGGCTCCCTAGGGGTAAGCTCCTACAATGAGCAGTTCTTC CASTPAELAGSLGVSSYNEQFF
15 few TRBJ2-1 TRBD1 TRBV24-1 TGTGCCACCAGTGACCCGGGGACAGCTTACAATGAGCAGTTCTTC CATSDPGTAYNEQFF
14 medium-sized TRBJ1-5 TRBD1 TRBV20-1 TGCAGTGCCACCGACAGGGGCTGGAATCAGCCCCAGCATTTT CSATDRGWNQPQHF
14 few TRBJ2-5 NA TRBV21-1 TGTGCCAGCAGCAAACCTTGGACCCAAGAGACCCAGTACTTC CASSKPWTQETQYF
18 few TRBJ1-1 TRBD1 TRBV27 TGTGCCAGCAGTTTAACTCGGGGGCAGGGGGGATTGAGCACTGAAGCTTTCTTT CASSLTRGQGGLSTEAFF
14 few TRBJ2-1 NA TRBV20-1 TGCAGTGCCTGGGACCGTAGCTCCTACAATGAGCAGTTCTTC CSAWDRSSYNEQFF
12 NA TRBJ2-1 TRBD2 TRBV4-1 TGCGCCAGCAGCCAGGCGGGGGGTGAGCAGTTCTTC CASSQAGGEQFF
11 few TRBJ1-1 NA TRBV4-1 TGCGCCAGCAGCCAAGAGACTGAAGCTTTCTTT CASSQETEAFF
14 NA TRBJ2-7 TRBD1 TRBV7-2 TGTGCCAGCAGCCAGGACAGGGGCCCCTACGAGCAGTACTTC CASSQDRGPYEQYF
15 few TRBJ2-7 NA TRBV4-3 TGCGCCAGCAGCCAAGATGCCAGGGCCACCTACGAGCAGTACTTC CASSQDARATYEQYF
14 NA TRBJ2-7 NA TRBV4-2 TGTGCCAGCAGCCAAGAAAACACACTCGACGAGCAGTACTTC CASSQENTLDEQYF
17 many TRBJ2-1 NA TRBV27 NA CASSTSGASGTFNEQFF
16 many TRBJ2-7 TRBD2 TRBV7-2 TGTGCCAGCAGCTTCACTAGCGGGAGGGCCTCCTACGAGCAGTACTTC CASSFTSGRASYEQYF
14 many TRBJ2-5 TRBD1 TRBV7-2 TGTGCCAGCAGCTTACGACAGGGGGGGAGGACCCAGTACTTC CASSLRQGGRTQYF
15 few TRBJ1-6 NA TRBV28 TGTGCCAGCAGTTCTACAGGGAGGGGAAATTCACCCCTCCACTTT CASSSTGRGNSPLHF
14 many TRBJ2-3 NA TRBV18 TGTGCCAGCTCACCAGCAGGGCTCACAGATACGCAGTATTTT CASSPAGLTDTQYF
10 many TRBJ1-2 NA TRBV29-1 TGCGCCGGGGGGAAGTGTGGCTACACCTTC CAGGKCGYTF
14 few TRBJ2-6 NA TRBV12-3/TRBV12-4 TGTGCCAGCAGTGTGTTCTCTGGGGCCAACGTCCTGACTTTC CASSVFSGANVLTF
15 NA TRBJ2-3 NA TRBV7-9 TGTGCCAGCAGCTTAAGAGAGGTTCCCACAGATACGCAGTATTTT CASSLREVPTDTQYF
15 many TRBJ1-6 NA TRBV18 TGTGCCAGCTCCCGCGACCAGGGGCTTAATTCACCCCTCCACTTT CASSRDQGLNSPLHF
13 many TRBJ2-2 NA TRBV28 TGTGCCAGCACTTGGAGGGGAACCGGGGAGCTGTTTTTT CASTWRGTGELFF